The 3 T cell receptor beta chains given below trace back to one sample, sequenced in a study of blood T cell repertoires in COVID-19 (dated by TCRdb to 2020 to 2022). Library preparation used the immunoSEQ multiplex PCR assay. Drawn from immuneACCESS, this table holds only the in-frame rearrangements with V and J called that TCRdb kept. Clones are partly lost; checked studies trace under half to an unresolved V gene and leave the rest unexplained. This sample comprises hundreds of thousands of clones, under 95% of them detected only once. The top ten hold 2% to 3% of the sample. Sequenced: PBMCs or T cells enriched from blood (not recorded which). The receptors originated from a man between 60 and 75 years old who had recovered from COVID-19.

V is TRBV4-2 and J is TRBJ2-7; 9 nucleotides match TRBD1. The CDR3 covers 14 residues. V lost 1 base, J lost 6 bases, and 4 bases stayed unmatched. Germline CDR1 and CDR2: LGHNA and YNFKEQ. The CDR3 DNA is TGTGCCAGCAGCCAAGGGGACAGGGAAGCCGAGCAGTACTTC. Protein product: CASSQGDREAEQYF.

The chain has TRBV3-1 (or the pseudogene TRBV3-2) and TRBJ2-1; 13 nucleotides align to TRBD2. Unmatched junction bases numbered 5, after V lost 3 bases and J lost 0 bases. Germline loops: CDR1 LGHDT, CDR2 YNNKEL (reference sequence). The CDR3 has 18 amino acids. CDR3 loop: CASSHSLAGGPSYNEQFF. The DNA for the CDR3 is TGTGCCAGCAGCCATTCACTAGCGGGAGGGCCCTCCTACAATGAGCAGTTCTTC.

This sequence joins TRBV4-1 and TRBJ1-1; D ambiguous. With 1 base removed from V and 0 bases from J, the gap between germline ends came to 12 bases. CDR1 is MGHRA and CDR2 is YSYEKL in the germline V gene. This CDR3 region has 16 residues. CDR3 residues: CASSQVVWSMNTEAFF. CDR3 coding DNA: TGCGCCAGCAGCCAAGTCGTATGGAGTATGAACACTGAAGCTTTCTTT.